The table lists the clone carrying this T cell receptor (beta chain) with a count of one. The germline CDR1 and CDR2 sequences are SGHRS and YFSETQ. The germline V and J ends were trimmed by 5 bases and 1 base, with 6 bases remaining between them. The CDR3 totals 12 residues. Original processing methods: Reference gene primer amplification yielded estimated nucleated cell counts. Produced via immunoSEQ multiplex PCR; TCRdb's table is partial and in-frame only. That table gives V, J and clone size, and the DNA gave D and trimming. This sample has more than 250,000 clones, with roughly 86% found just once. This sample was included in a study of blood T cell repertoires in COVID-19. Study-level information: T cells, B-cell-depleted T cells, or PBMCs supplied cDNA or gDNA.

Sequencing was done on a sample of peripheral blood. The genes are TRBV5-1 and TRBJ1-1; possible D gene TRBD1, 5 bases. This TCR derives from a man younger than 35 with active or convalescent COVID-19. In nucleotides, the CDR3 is TGCGCCAGCAGAGGGGAGAACACTGAAGCTTTCTTT. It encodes CASRGENTEAFF.